This T cell receptor (beta chain) was found in a study of shared clonotypes between healthy human individuals. The trim removed 4 bases at V and 6 bases at J, leaving 8 bases unmatched. This CDR3 spans 15 amino acids. Germline V gene sequence: CDR1 SGDLS, CDR2 YYNGEE. TCRdb's table, derived via immunoSEQ multiplex PCR, lists solely in-frame clones and lacks some. The table shows approximately 530,000 clones, with 90% to 96% occurring only once. The origin of this receptor is a woman in her 30s in good health. The chain has TRBV9 and TRBJ2-2; TRBD2 matches 8 bases. Sequenced sample: naive CD4+ T cells sorted from blood. The subset is: CD45RA+ positively selected. CDR3 in amino acids: CASSRSSGTSGELFF. The CDR3 DNA is TGTGCCAGCAGCAGGAGTAGCGGGACCTCCGGGGAGCTGTTTTTT. The entire variable domain, with the rest obtained from reference TRBV9 and TRBJ2-2, is as follows: DSGVTQTPKHLITATGQRVTLRCSPRSGDLSVYWYQQSLDQGLQFLIQYYNGEERAKGNILERFSAQQFPDLHSELNLSSLELGDSALYFCASSRSSGTSGELFFGEGSRLTVL.